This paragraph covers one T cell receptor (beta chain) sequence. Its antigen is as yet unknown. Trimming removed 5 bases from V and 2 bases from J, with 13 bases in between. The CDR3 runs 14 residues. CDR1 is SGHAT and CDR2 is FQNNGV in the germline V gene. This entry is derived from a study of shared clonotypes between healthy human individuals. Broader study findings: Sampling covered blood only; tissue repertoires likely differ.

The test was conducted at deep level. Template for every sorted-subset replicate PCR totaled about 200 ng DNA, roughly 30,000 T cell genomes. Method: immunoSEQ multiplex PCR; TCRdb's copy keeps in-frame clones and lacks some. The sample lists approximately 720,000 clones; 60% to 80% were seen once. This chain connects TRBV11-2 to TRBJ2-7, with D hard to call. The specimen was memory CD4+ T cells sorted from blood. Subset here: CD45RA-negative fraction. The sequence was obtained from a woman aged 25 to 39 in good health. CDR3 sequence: CASSRERETYEQYF. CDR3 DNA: TGTGCCAGCAGCCGCGAAAGAGAAACCTACGAGCAGTACTTC.